This paragraph reports one T cell receptor (beta chain). The CDR3 length is 15 residues. V shed 2 bases and J shed 5 bases, with 15 bases lying between them. Germline V lookup: CDR1 SGHTA, CDR2 FQGNSA. This sample stems from a study of blood T cell repertoires in COVID-19. The overall study: Sites across the United States, Italy and Spain contributed samples from acute and convalescent COVID-19. T cells, B-cell-depleted T cells, or PBMCs provided the cDNA or gDNA that served as material.

Original analysis: Reference gene primer amplification yielded estimated nucleated cell counts. The method was immunoSEQ multiplex PCR; TCRdb's version includes in-frame clones alone and lacks a portion of them. Clone size and V and J calls were adopted from that table, with D and trimming inferred from the DNA. The data contain hundreds of thousands of clones, roughly 90% of them singletons. The clonotype comes from a woman aged 45 to 65 with active or convalescent COVID-19. Sequenced: peripheral blood. V usage is TRBV7-2 and J usage is TRBJ1-2; the D gene is possibly TRBD1 (6 bases). CDR3 region: CASSLNRVGPYGYTF. The CDR3 nucleotides read TGTGCCAGCAGCTTAAACAGGGTGGGTCCTTATGGCTACACCTTC.